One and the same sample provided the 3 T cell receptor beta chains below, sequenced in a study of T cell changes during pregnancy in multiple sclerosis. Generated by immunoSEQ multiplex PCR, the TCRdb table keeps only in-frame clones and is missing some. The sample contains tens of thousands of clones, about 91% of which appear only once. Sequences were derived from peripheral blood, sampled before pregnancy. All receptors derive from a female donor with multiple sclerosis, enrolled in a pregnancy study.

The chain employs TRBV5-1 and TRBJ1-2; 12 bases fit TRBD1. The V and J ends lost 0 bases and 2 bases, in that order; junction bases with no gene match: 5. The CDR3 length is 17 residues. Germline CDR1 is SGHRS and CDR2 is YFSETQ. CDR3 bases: TGCGCCAGCAGCTTGGGTGGGACAGGGGGCTTGAACTATGGCTACACCTTC. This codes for CASSLGGTGGLNYGYTF. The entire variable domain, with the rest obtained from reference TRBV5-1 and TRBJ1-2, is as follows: KAGVTQTPRYLIKTRGQQVTLSCSPISGHRSVSWYQQTPGQGLQFLFEYFSETQRNKGNFPGRFSGRQFSNSRSEMNVSTLELGDSALYLCASSLGGTGGLNYGYTFGSGTRLTVV.

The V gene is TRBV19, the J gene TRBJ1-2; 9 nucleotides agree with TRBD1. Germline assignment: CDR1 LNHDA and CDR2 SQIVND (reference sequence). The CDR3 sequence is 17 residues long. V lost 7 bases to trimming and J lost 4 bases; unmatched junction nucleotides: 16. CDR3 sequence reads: CASTNLWGQGTPYGYTF. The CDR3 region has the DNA TGTGCCAGTACCAACCTGTGGGGACAGGGTACCCCCTATGGCTACACCTTC.

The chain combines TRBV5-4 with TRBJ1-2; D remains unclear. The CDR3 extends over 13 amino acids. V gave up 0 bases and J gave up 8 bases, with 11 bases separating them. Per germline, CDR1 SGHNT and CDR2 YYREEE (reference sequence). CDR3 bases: TGTGCCAGCAGCTTGGTAGTTGGAGGCGGCTACACCTTC. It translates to CASSLVVGGGYTF.